At least ten counts were recorded for the clone carrying this T cell receptor beta chain. These data belong to a study of T-cell reconstitution after alpha-beta-depleted transplantation in children. Preparation of the TCRbeta library involved a method that used unique molecular identifiers. TCRdb independently ran MiXCR on the PCR reads; one entry per CDR3 protein. The data contain 150,000 to 200,000 distinct CDR3 sequences, roughly 6.8% of them singletons. CDR3 length: 13 residues. V dropped 6 bases and J dropped 11; count of bases not matched to a gene: 10. Germline V lookup: CDR1 MNHNY, CDR2 SVGAGI (reference sequence).

The chain recombines TRBV6-6 with TRBJ2-5, with TRBD1 matching over 9 bases. The sample consisted of PBMCs from the stem cell graft donor, taken from the stem cell graft. The origin of this receptor is a human donor who donated a stem cell graft to a child with Wiskott-Aldrich syndrome. The CDR3 DNA is TGTGCCAGCAGCCCTCCGGGACAGGGATTACAGTACTTC. Protein: CASSPPGQGLQYF.